A single sample gave rise to the 27 T cell receptor beta chains below, sequenced in a study of shared clonotypes between healthy human individuals. Sequenced by immunoSEQ multiplex PCR; TCRdb stores in-frame clones only, minus some. The data contain millions of clones, 85% to 95% of them singletons. Specimen: naive CD4+ T cells from PBMCs. Subset described: CD45RA+ positively selected. These receptors all stem from a young man in good health. Some clones in this sample may be carry-over from other donors' samples.

The chain uses TRBV28 and TRBJ2-1; D unresolved. In germline, CDR1 is MDHEN, CDR2 SYDVKM. V was shortened by 2 bases and J by 10 bases, with 12 bases between the two germline ends. The CDR3 has 13 residues. The DNA for the CDR3 is TGTGCCAGCAGTTTAACAGCCCGTAAGGAGCAGTTCTTC. Translating it yields CASSLTARKEQFF. Using reference TRBV28 and TRBJ2-1 for the parts outside the CDR3, the full variable domain is DVKVTQSSRYLVKRTGEKVFLECVQDMDHENMFWYRQDPGLGLRLIYFSYDVKMKEKGDIPEGYSVSREKKERFSLILESASTNQTSMYLCASSLTARKEQFFGPGTRLTVL.

The chain is built from TRBV18 and TRBJ1-3; D call uncertain. Germline CDR1 reads KGHSH; CDR2 reads LQKENI. The V end was cut by 1 base, the J end by 0 bases, with 10 bases between. The CDR3 is made up of 16 amino acids. The CDR3 DNA reads as TGTGCCAGCTCACCACTCCCACAGACCTCTGGAAACACCATATATTTT. Its translation: CASSPLPQTSGNTIYF.

A single count supports this clone. V usage is TRBV25-1 and J usage is TRBJ1-2; no definite D call. The V and J ends lost 2 bases and 8 bases respectively, with 9 bases between them. This CDR3 spans 12 amino acids. Germline V gene lookup returns CDR1 MGHDK and CDR2 SYGVNS. CDR3 protein: CASSERGGGYTF. The DNA for the CDR3 is TGTGCCAGCAGTGAACGAGGAGGCGGCTACACCTTC.

This CDR3 is CASSRDLAGDDEQFF. CDR3 nucleotide sequence: TGTGCCAGCAGCAGGGACCTAGCGGGAGATGATGAGCAGTTCTTC. The chain combines TRBV7-3 with TRBJ2-1; 10 bases align to TRBD2. CDR1 and CDR2 from the germline V gene are SGHTA and FQGTGA. Trimming at V came to 5 bases and at J to 8 bases, leaving 9 bases not matched to a gene. The CDR3 is 15 amino acids. Full variable domain (missing parts from reference TRBV7-3 and TRBJ2-1): GAGVSQTPSNKVTEKGKYVELRCDPISGHTALYWYRQSLGQGPEFLIYFQGTGAADDSGLPNDRFFAVRPEGSVSTLKIQRTERGDSAVYLCASSRDLAGDDEQFFGPGTRLTVL.

The chain combines TRBV11-2 with TRBJ1-1; D ambiguous. CDR3 length equals 11 residues. V was pared by 5 bases and J by 2 bases, with 3 bases between. Germline CDR1 is SGHAT and CDR2 is FQNNGV. CDR3 DNA sequence: TGTGCCAGCAGCCGAAACACTGAAGCTTTCTTT. Its protein product is CASSRNTEAFF.

This clone was seen a single time. The chain is built from TRBV27 and TRBJ1-2; tentatively, D is TRBD1 (6 bases). Germline CDR1 and CDR2: MNHEY and SMNVEV (reference sequence). V was cut by 4 bases and J by 0 bases, with 9 bases left in between. The CDR3 runs 14 residues. This chain's CDR3 is CASSYRVPNYGYTF. In nucleotides, the CDR3 is TGTGCCAGCAGTTACAGGGTTCCTAACTATGGCTACACCTTC.

V and J are TRBV28 and TRBJ2-2; possible D gene TRBD2, 5 bases. Germline V CDR1 and CDR2: MDHEN, SYDVKM. The CDR3 has 14 residues. Between the trimmed V and J ends, which lost 2 bases and 6 bases, there was a span of 10 bases. The DNA of the CDR3 is TGTGCCAGCAGTTTACTAGCTGGGGCCGGGGAGCTGTTTTTT. Its translation is CASSLLAGAGELFF.

This chain links TRBV15 with TRBJ2-5, with a possible D match to TRBD1 (5 bases). Germline V gene lookup returns CDR1 LNHNV and CDR2 YYDKDF (reference sequence). The CDR3 has 14 residues. Trimming cost V 3 bases and J 13 bases, with 21 bases left between them. The CDR3 DNA reads as TGTGCCACCAGCAGGAATCTGCAGGGAAGGGCCCTGTACTTC. Protein product: CATSRNLQGRALYF.

This clone was seen a single time. This chain uses TRBV5-1 with TRBJ2-5; 7 nucleotides line up with TRBD2. The CDR3 has 13 residues. Germline trimming cut 3 bases from V and 5 bases from J; bases unmatched to any gene: 4. CDR1 SGHRS and CDR2 YFSETQ come from the germline V gene. CDR3 sequence (DNA): TGCGCCAGCAGCTGGAGCGGGACGGAGACCCAGTACTTC. Translated: CASSWSGTETQYF.

This chain joins TRBV28 and TRBJ2-3, with 14 positions matching TRBD2. Germline V gene sequence: CDR1 MDHEN, CDR2 SYDVKM. V was pared by 10 bases and J by 5 bases, with 5 bases of the junction left unmatched. This CDR3 has 14 amino acids. The CDR3 bases are TGTGCCACCCGACTAGCGGGAGGGGTAGATACGCAGTATTTT. It translates to CATRLAGGVDTQYF.

The chain combines TRBV9 with TRBJ2-2; no reliable D call. The V gene's germline CDR1 is SGDLS and CDR2 YYNGEE. V was cut by 4 bases and J by 5 bases, with 12 bases left in between. The CDR3 covers 14 residues. The CDR3 spells CASSPHLITGELFF. CDR3 coding DNA: TGTGCCAGCAGCCCCCACCTAATAACCGGGGAGCTGTTTTTT.

The CDR3 spells CASRPQGNGETQYF. In DNA, the CDR3 is TGTGCCAGCAGACCACAGGGGAACGGGGAGACCCAGTACTTC. The V and J genes are TRBV28 and TRBJ2-5; 7 bases agree with TRBD1. Trimming took 6 bases from V and 5 from J; bases not matched to a gene: 9. Per the germline V gene, CDR1 is MDHEN and CDR2 is SYDVKM. The CDR3 loop spans 14 amino acids.

The chain couples TRBV5-4 to TRBJ1-2, with D possibly TRBD1 on 6 matching bases. CDR3 length: 15 residues. Germline assignment: CDR1 SGHNT and CDR2 YYREEE (reference sequence). Trimming left V 6 bases short and J 0 bases short, with 15 bases between. The CDR3 DNA reads TGTGCCAGCAACTCCTGGGCAGGGGCTAACTATGGCTACACCTTC. Translated: CASNSWAGANYGYTF.

The rearrangement links TRBV11-1 to TRBJ1-5; D is undetermined. The CDR3 totals 13 residues. Germline loops: CDR1 SGHAT, CDR2 FQDESV (reference sequence). Trimming stripped 1 base from V and 5 bases from J, with 6 bases between. CDR3 DNA sequence: TGTGCCAGCAGCTTAGACCGGTATCAGCCCCAGCATTTT. This encodes CASSLDRYQPQHF.

This chain links TRBV6-5 with TRBJ1-1; D is perhaps TRBD1 (5 bases). V shed 6 bases and J shed 3 bases, with 11 bases lying between them. This CDR3 spans 13 amino acids. Looked up from germline, CDR1 is MNHEY and CDR2 is SVGAGI. CDR3: CASRYDSYTEAFF. The CDR3, as DNA: TGTGCCAGCAGATATGACAGTTACACTGAAGCTTTCTTT.

This chain uses TRBV28 with TRBJ1-4, with 7 bases aligning to TRBD1. With V trimmed by 7 bases and J by 1 base, 9 bases remained unmatched. The germline V gene encodes CDR1 MDHEN and CDR2 SYDVKM. CDR3 length equals 16 residues. The CDR3 nucleotides are TGTGCCAGCACTACAGGGGATCTAGTAACTAATGAAAAACTGTTTTTT. This translates into CASTTGDLVTNEKLFF.

V and J are TRBV2 and TRBJ1-5; possibly TRBD1 for D (5 bases). Germline V gene lookup returns CDR1 SNHLY and CDR2 FYNNEI. The CDR3 has 15 residues. Between the trimmed V and J ends, which lost 2 bases and 4 bases, there was a span of 12 bases. DNA for the CDR3: TGTGCCAGCAGTGAATTCGGCAGGGAAAATCAGCCCCAGCATTTT. The encoded protein is CASSEFGRENQPQHF. The variable domain in full, completed from reference TRBV2 and TRBJ1-5, reads EPEVTQTPSHQVTQMGQEVILRCVPISNHLYFYWYRQILGQKVEFLVSFYNNEISEKSEIFDDQFSVERPDGSNFTLKIRSTKLEDSAMYFCASSEFGRENQPQHFGDGTRLSIL.

The chain employs TRBV5-1 and TRBJ1-1, with a possible D match to TRBD1 (6 bases). V lost 4 bases and J lost 3, with 13 bases in between. This CDR3 has 14 amino acids. Germline CDR1 and CDR2: SGHRS and YFSETQ. This CDR3 is CASSRRRGDTEAFF. CDR3 nucleotides: TGCGCCAGCAGCCGGCGGAGGGGGGACACTGAAGCTTTCTTT. Full variable domain (remainder filled in from reference TRBV5-1 and TRBJ1-1): KAGVTQTPRYLIKTRGQQVTLSCSPISGHRSVSWYQQTPGQGLQFLFEYFSETQRNKGNFPGRFSGRQFSNSRSEMNVSTLELGDSALYLCASSRRRGDTEAFFGQGTRLTVV.

A single count supports this clone. The V call is TRBV27, the J call TRBJ2-5; 15 bases agree with TRBD2. This CDR3 has 19 amino acids. V trimming: 5 bases; J trimming: 5 bases; junction bases outside the gene matches: 15. CDR1 is MNHEY, CDR2 SMNVEV, per germline (reference sequence). CDR3 nucleotide sequence: TGTGCCAGCAGTAGTCCGGGACTAGCGGGAGGAAGGATCTCGGAGACCCAGTACTTC. This sequence encodes CASSSPGLAGGRISETQYF.

The V and J genes are TRBV5-1 and TRBJ2-3; 9 bases line up with TRBD2. This CDR3 region has 20 residues. Germline V lookup: CDR1 SGHRS, CDR2 YFSETQ. V lost 2 bases to trimming and J lost 4 bases; unmatched junction nucleotides: 20. In DNA form, the CDR3 reads TGCGCCAGCAGCTTTGATTCCCCTACATTAGCGGGAGTAGGGGCAGATACGCAGTATTTT. Translation: CASSFDSPTLAGVGADTQYF.

Concerning this clone: The same CDR3 arises from other DNA sequences in this sample as well. J is TRBJ2-7 and V is TRBV28, with D perhaps matching TRBD1 (6 bases). V shed 5 bases and J shed 3 bases, with 11 bases lying between them. This CDR3 has 13 residues. Germline values: CDR1 MDHEN, CDR2 SYDVKM. This CDR3 reads CASSPGQNYEQYF. The DNA for the CDR3 is TGTGCCAGCAGTCCAGGACAGAACTACGAGCAGTACTTC.

The chain joins TRBV7-2 to TRBJ1-3, with 7 bases fitting TRBD1. V lost 8 bases, J lost 8 bases, and 6 bases stayed unmatched. The germline V gene encodes CDR1 SGHTA and CDR2 FQGNSA. The CDR3 is 12 amino acids. This CDR3 reads CASRQGVDTIYF. CDR3 DNA: TGTGCCAGCCGGCAGGGGGTTGACACCATATATTTT. Supplemented by reference TRBV7-2 and TRBJ1-3, the full variable domain reads GAGVSQSPSNKVTEKGKDVELRCDPISGHTALYWYRQSLGQGLEFLIYFQGNSAPDKSGLPSDRFSAERTGGSVSTLTIQRTQQEDSAVYLCASRQGVDTIYFGEGSWLTVV.

V and J are TRBV7-8 and TRBJ2-3; D unresolved. This CDR3 is built from 13 residues. Between the trimmed V and J ends, which lost 5 bases and 0 bases, there was a span of 6 bases. The germline CDR1 and CDR2 sequences are SGHVS and FQNEAQ. CDR3 loop: CASSPSSTDTQYF. CDR3 nucleotide sequence: TGTGCCAGCAGCCCCTCTAGCACAGATACGCAGTATTTT. Full variable domain (remainder filled in from reference TRBV7-8 and TRBJ2-3): GAGVSQSPRYKVAKRGQDVALRCDPISGHVSLFWYQQALGQGPEFLTYFQNEAQLDKSGLPSDRFFAERPEGSVSTLKIQRTQQEDSAVYLCASSPSSTDTQYFGPGTRLTVL.

This sequence joins TRBV4-3 and TRBJ1-4, with 8 positions matching TRBD1. The length of the CDR3 is 15 residues. Per the germline V gene, CDR1 is LGHNA and CDR2 is YSLEER. With 1 base clipped from V and 10 bases from J, the junction kept 8 bases outside the gene matches. The CDR3 sequence is CASSQGTGTMAKLFF. The DNA for the CDR3 is TGCGCCAGCAGCCAAGGGACAGGGACGATGGCAAAACTGTTTTTT.

The chain links TRBV5-4 to TRBJ2-2; 9 positions match TRBD1. J gave up 3 bases and V 3 bases, and 9 bases lay outside the gene matches. The length of the CDR3 is 17 residues. Germline V gene data show CDR1 as SGHNT and CDR2 as YYREEE (reference sequence). The CDR3 region has the DNA TGTGCCAGCAGCTCGGCCGGGACAGGGAAACACACCGGGGAGCTGTTTTTT. Translation gives CASSSAGTGKHTGELFF.

The chain is built from TRBV10-1 and TRBJ2-1, with 7 positions matching TRBD1. Per germline, CDR1 WNHNN and CDR2 SYGVQD (reference sequence). Losses at the gene ends were 6 bases for V and 4 bases for J; bases not matched to a gene: 12. The CDR3 loop spans 16 amino acids. Here the CDR3 reads CASSDIAGTVYNEQFF. CDR3 bases: TGCGCCAGCAGCGATATTGCCGGGACAGTATACAATGAGCAGTTCTTC.

The chain joins TRBV5-4 to TRBJ2-2; D remains unclear. CDR1 is SGHNT, CDR2 YYREEE, per germline (reference sequence). The CDR3 extends over 16 amino acids. With 5 bases removed from V and 0 bases from J, the gap between germline ends came to 14 bases. CDR3 loop: CASSLRPETNTGELFF. As DNA, the CDR3 is TGTGCCAGCAGTCTAAGGCCTGAGACGAACACCGGGGAGCTGTTTTTT.